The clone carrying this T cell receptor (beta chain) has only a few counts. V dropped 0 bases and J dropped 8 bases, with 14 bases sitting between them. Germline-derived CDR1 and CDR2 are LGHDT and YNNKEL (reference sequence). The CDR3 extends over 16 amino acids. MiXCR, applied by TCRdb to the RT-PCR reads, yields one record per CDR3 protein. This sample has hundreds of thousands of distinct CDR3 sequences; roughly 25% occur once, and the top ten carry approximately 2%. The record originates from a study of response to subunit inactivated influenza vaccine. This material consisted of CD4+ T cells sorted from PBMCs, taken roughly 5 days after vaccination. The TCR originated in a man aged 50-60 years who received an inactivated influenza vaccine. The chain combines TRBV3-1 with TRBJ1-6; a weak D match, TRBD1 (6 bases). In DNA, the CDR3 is TGTGCCAGCAGCCAAGAGCGTGGCAGGGGAGATTCACCCCTCCACTTT. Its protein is CASSQERGRGDSPLHF.